One and the same sample provided the 26 T cell receptor beta chains below, sequenced in a study of blood T cell repertoires in COVID-19. Sequencing used immunoSEQ multiplex PCR; TCRdb keeps in-frame clones, though not all of them. The sample yields over 300,000 clones, over 75% seen once. The sample consisted of peripheral blood. The receptors derive from a human donor in a cohort sampled during active COVID-19.

V usage is TRBV7-3 and J usage is TRBJ2-3; TRBD2 might be the D (5 bases). The CDR3 is 14 amino acids. The V end was cut by 5 bases, the J end by 3 bases, with 12 bases between. Germline-derived CDR1 and CDR2 are SGHTA and FQGTGA. The CDR3 DNA sequence: TGTGCCAGCAGCCTCACCGGGATAACAGATACGCAGTATTTT. Protein product: CASSLTGITDTQYF.

The chain carries TRBV7-9 and TRBJ1-4, with a tentative D call TRBD1 (5 bases). The germline V and J ends were trimmed by 1 base and 6 bases, with 9 bases remaining between them. Germline CDR1 is SEHNR and CDR2 is FQNEAQ (reference sequence). The CDR3 consists of 14 residues. The chain's CDR3 is CASSLVGVDEKLFF. The CDR3, as DNA: TGTGCCAGCAGCTTAGTAGGGGTAGATGAAAAACTGTTTTTT.

This clone was seen a single time. J is TRBJ2-1 and V is TRBV18; 7 bases are a match to TRBD1. Germline V gives CDR1 KGHSH, CDR2 LQKENI. This CDR3 is built from 17 residues. V lost 0 bases, J lost 5 bases, and 10 bases stayed unmatched. CDR3 protein: CASSPPNRGRGHNEQFF. CDR3 DNA: TGTGCCAGCTCACCACCGAACAGGGGAAGGGGACACAATGAGCAGTTCTTC.

J is TRBJ2-1 and V is TRBV2; TRBD2 agrees at 9 bases. CDR3 size: 13 residues. V dropped 7 bases and J dropped 8; count of bases not matched to a gene: 6. CDR1 is SNHLY, CDR2 FYNNEI, per germline. CDR3 sequence: CASTLAGLDEQFF. CDR3 in DNA: TGTGCCAGCACGCTAGCGGGGTTAGATGAGCAGTTCTTC.

This clone was seen once. The chain employs TRBV7-2 and TRBJ1-5, with a possible D match to TRBD1 (6 bases). Germline-derived CDR1 and CDR2 are SGHTA and FQGNSA. Trimming stripped 5 bases from V and 5 bases from J, with 19 bases between. There are 16 residues in the CDR3. The CDR3 coding sequence is TGTGCCAGCAGCAAAAGGGGGACATTCCCCGATCAGCCCCAGCATTTT. Translated: CASSKRGTFPDQPQHF.

The chain employs TRBV2 and TRBJ1-5, with D perhaps TRBD1 (5 bases). V gave up 2 bases and J gave up 4 bases, with 9 bases separating them. Germline values: CDR1 SNHLY, CDR2 FYNNEI. The CDR3 spans 14 residues. Here the CDR3 DNA reads TGTGCCAGCAGTGAACAGAGGACAAATCAGCCCCAGCATTTT. Amino acids: CASSEQRTNQPQHF.

The V and J genes are TRBV18 and TRBJ1-2, with a weak D call TRBD1 (5 bases). The germline gives CDR1 KGHSH, CDR2 LQKENI. The CDR3 extends over 15 amino acids. Trimming pared 6 bases from V and 4 bases from J, leaving 18 bases between. The CDR3 region has the DNA TGTGCCAGCTCCCCTGACATAGGGGTCGGCTATGGCTACACCTTC. Residues: CASSPDIGVGYGYTF.

This clone appeared once. The chain carries TRBV29-1 and TRBJ1-1, with D possibly TRBD1 on 6 matching bases. V lost 6 bases and J 0 bases, leaving 11 bases between the germline ends. Germline-derived CDR1 and CDR2 are SQVTM and ANQGSEA. The CDR3 spans 13 residues. The CDR3 nucleotides read TGCAGCGTCCGGGGACAAGTGAACACTGAAGCTTTCTTT. It encodes CSVRGQVNTEAFF.

About this clone itself: The sample holds other DNA sequences that translate to the same CDR3. The V and J genes are TRBV3-1 (or the pseudogene TRBV3-2) and TRBJ2-3, with 7 bases matching TRBD1. Trimming cost V 1 base and J 0 bases; bases outside gene matches: 1. This CDR3 comprises 15 residues. Germline V CDR1 and CDR2: LGHDT, YNNKEL (reference sequence). CDR3 region: CASSQGTGSTDTQYF. The CDR3 nucleotides read TGTGCCAGCAGCCAAGGGACAGGTAGCACAGATACGCAGTATTTT.

The rearrangement links TRBV9 to TRBJ1-4; possibly TRBD1 for D (6 bases). This CDR3 is 14 amino acids long. Germline V lookup: CDR1 SGDLS, CDR2 YYNGEE. Trimming took 2 bases from V and 4 from J, leaving 9 bases between them. CDR3 residues: CASSVTGLNEKLFF. The CDR3 DNA follows: TGTGCCAGCAGCGTGACAGGTCTTAATGAAAAACTGTTTTTT.

The V gene is TRBV28, the J gene TRBJ1-1; 7 bases map to TRBD1. Germline-derived CDR1 and CDR2 are MDHEN and SYDVKM. The CDR3 consists of 16 residues. The V gene end was trimmed by 5 bases and the J gene end by 5 bases; junction bases not matched to a gene: 14. CDR3 residues: CASSGYRVRGRTEAFF. Here the CDR3 DNA reads TGTGCCAGCAGTGGATATCGTGTCAGGGGGAGAACTGAAGCTTTCTTT.

The CDR3 sequence is CATSDSDSDNQPQHF. CDR3 sequence (DNA): TGTGCCACCAGTGATTCGGACAGCGACAATCAGCCCCAGCATTTT. The chain combines TRBV24-1 with TRBJ1-5; the D gene is possibly TRBD1 (6 bases). V lost 2 bases and J lost 3, with 10 bases in between. The CDR3 consists of 15 residues. Germline CDR1 is KGHDR and CDR2 is SFDVKD.

The CDR3 DNA follows: TGTGCTAGTGGTCCCCGGGACAGGGGCCTCTACGAGCAGTACTTC. Residues: CASGPRDRGLYEQYF. The chain links TRBV12-5 to TRBJ2-7, with TRBD1 identical over 10 bases. Germline V gene sequence: CDR1 LGHNT, CDR2 FRNRAP. The CDR3 is made up of 15 amino acids. V lost 5 bases, J lost 3 bases, and 7 bases stayed unmatched.

The J gene is TRBJ2-2, the V gene TRBV5-1; TRBD1 matches 7 bases. V gave up 2 bases and J gave up 1 base; unmatched junction bases: 5. This CDR3 spans 16 amino acids. Per the germline V gene, CDR1 is SGHRS and CDR2 is YFSETQ. The CDR3 sequence is CASSFHRDRNTGELFF. The CDR3 DNA sequence: TGCGCCAGCAGCTTTCACCGGGACAGGAACACCGGGGAGCTGTTTTTT.

This clone was observed a single time. The chain combines TRBV4-1 with TRBJ1-4; TRBD1 matches 7 bases. Germline values: CDR1 MGHRA, CDR2 YSYEKL. This CDR3 is 16 amino acids long. V shed 3 bases and J 8 bases; nucleotides not matched to a gene: 12. The DNA for the CDR3 is TGCGCCAGCAGCCAGCCCCTACAGGGGCGGCGGGAAAAACTGTTTTTT. It is translated as CASSQPLQGRREKLFF.

The chain carries TRBV7-3 and TRBJ1-2; 8 bases are shared with TRBD1. This CDR3 spans 13 amino acids. The V and J ends lost 10 bases and 7 bases, in that order; junction bases with no gene match: 11. The germline gives CDR1 SGHTA, CDR2 FQGTGA. The CDR3 sequence: CATFRTGWLGYTF. For the CDR3, the DNA is TGTGCCACTTTCAGGACAGGGTGGCTTGGCTACACCTTC.

The chain recombines TRBV6-6 with TRBJ1-5; a weak D match, TRBD1 (6 bases). The V end was cut by 6 bases, the J end by 0 bases, with 24 bases between. Germline V gives CDR1 MNHNY, CDR2 SVGAGI (reference sequence). The CDR3 totals 19 residues. The CDR3 sequence: CASSFKGGAGRHSNQPQHF. The CDR3 bases are TGTGCCAGCAGCTTCAAGGGGGGGGCCGGGCGGCATAGCAATCAGCCCCAGCATTTT.

The chain links TRBV18 to TRBJ2-7; 7 nucleotides line up with TRBD1. J lost 4 bases, V lost 3 bases, and 9 bases had no gene match. Germline values: CDR1 KGHSH, CDR2 LQKENI. The CDR3 is 15 residues long. The CDR3 nucleotides are TGTGCCAGCTCACCTGAGAGGGGGCGAGGATACGAGCAGTACTTC. Its translation is CASSPERGRGYEQYF.

This sequence joins TRBV9 and TRBJ2-2; tentatively, D is TRBD1 (5 bases). V lost 0 bases to trimming and J lost 3 bases, with 12 bases between them. CDR1 SGDLS and CDR2 YYNGEE come from the germline V gene. This CDR3 has 16 amino acids. In DNA form, the CDR3 reads TGTGCCAGCAGCGTAGGGTTCCAGGGTGACACCGGGGAGCTGTTTTTT. It specifies CASSVGFQGDTGELFF.

The CDR3 sequence is CASSDLTSGGANEQFF. Here the CDR3 DNA reads TGTGCCAGCAGTGACCTGACTAGCGGGGGGGCGAATGAGCAGTTCTTC. The V gene is TRBV25-1, the J gene TRBJ2-1, with 14 positions matching TRBD2. From germline, CDR1 is MGHDK and CDR2 SYGVNS. Trimming removed 3 bases from V and 7 bases from J; junction bases left unmatched: 5. The CDR3 is made up of 16 amino acids.

CDR3 protein: CASSFSGGGNEQFF. DNA for the CDR3: TGTGCCAGCAGTTTCTCCGGGGGGGGAAATGAGCAGTTCTTC. The genes are TRBV6-6 and TRBJ2-1, with 8 bases aligning to TRBD2. Germline lookup yields CDR1 MNHNY and CDR2 SVGAGI (reference sequence). There are 14 residues in the CDR3. V dropped 4 bases and J dropped 7; count of bases not matched to a gene: 6.

The V gene is TRBV19, the J gene TRBJ1-1; TRBD1 aligns across 7 bases. Germline V gives CDR1 LNHDA, CDR2 SQIVND (reference sequence). V gave up 4 bases and J gave up 11 bases; unmatched junction bases: 7. This CDR3 spans 12 amino acids. The CDR3 loop is CASSRARTGAFF. The CDR3 nucleotides are TGTGCCAGTAGTAGGGCTCGGACAGGCGCTTTCTTT.

This clone was seen just once. The V and J genes are TRBV14 and TRBJ2-3, with D possibly matching TRBD2 (5 bases). CDR1 and CDR2 (germline): SGHDN, FVKESK. The CDR3 contains 17 residues. Between the trimmed V and J ends, which lost 4 bases and 0 bases, there was a span of 17 bases. The CDR3 loop is CASSPFRGRTSTDTQYF. The DNA of the CDR3 is TGTGCCAGCAGCCCCTTCAGAGGACGGACTAGCACAGATACGCAGTATTTT.

The chain couples TRBV10-2 to TRBJ2-7, with a weak D call TRBD1 (5 bases). CDR1 and CDR2 (germline): WSHSY, SAAADI. V was cut by 2 bases and J by 3 bases, with 14 bases left in between. There are 15 residues in the CDR3. Here the CDR3 DNA reads TGCGCCAGCAGTGAGGCCAGGGTCGCCTACTACGAGCAGTACTTC. Translated, it gives CASSEARVAYYEQYF.

J is TRBJ2-4 and V is TRBV7-2; TRBD2 might be the D (6 bases). Germline V gene sequence: CDR1 SGHTA, CDR2 FQGNSA. The CDR3 extends over 13 amino acids. V lost 1 base, J lost 8 bases, and 9 bases lay in between. CDR3 protein: CASSLGLGDIQYF. As DNA, the CDR3 is TGTGCCAGCAGCTTAGGACTAGGGGACATTCAGTACTTC.

V usage is TRBV12-5 and J usage is TRBJ2-6, with a weak D call TRBD2 (6 bases). The germline gives CDR1 LGHNT, CDR2 FRNRAP. V was shortened by 2 bases and J by 0 bases, with 14 bases between the two germline ends. The CDR3 has 18 amino acids. In DNA, the CDR3 is TGTGCTAGTGGTTTGAGGGCCTGGGAGGTCTCTGGGGCCAACGTCCTGACTTTC. Translation: CASGLRAWEVSGANVLTF.